This TCR beta chain was observed in a study of T cell repertoires in cytomegalovirus infection. Study in general: Indications of both CMV infection and matching HLA type were provided by public TCR beta signatures.

From the reads, TCRdb called clonotypes with MiXCR, one entry per CDR3 protein. This sample has around 800,000 distinct CDR3 sequences, with over 25% found just once. Study findings and constraints: Using cumulative public TCR beta family frequency, the authors identified those who carried CMV together with the relevant HLA. What dominated the ex vivo response were HLA-C-restricted CMV-specific TCR beta clonotypes.

The CDR3 is 11 residues long. CDR1 is SNHLY and CDR2 is FYNNEI in the germline V gene. V shed 3 bases and J 8 bases; nucleotides not matched to a gene: 0. For this clonotype: Its antigen remains unknown.

The chain links TRBV2 to TRBJ1-1; TRBD1 matches 7 bases. The starting material was cultured CD8+ T cells from PBMCs, obtained from culture after CMV antigen stimulation. This TCR was sampled from a human donor in good health (CMV status not recorded). Some clones in this sample may be carry-over from other donors' samples. CDR3 DNA sequence: TGTGCCAGCAGTGAGGACAGGGAAGCTTTCTTT. Translated, it gives CASSEDREAFF.